The 15 T cell receptor beta chains in this list originate from one sample, sequenced in a study of CD8+CD57+ T cells in acquired aplastic anemia. The study profiled TCR beta VDJ and CDR3 using genomic DNA as template. Using its own MiXCR run on the reads, TCRdb lists one record per CDR3 protein. The sample holds some 120,000 distinct CDR3 sequences, 48% seen once. The specimen was sorted CD4+, CD8+, or CD8+CD57+ T cells (not recorded which) from PBMCs. Receptors originate from a human donor in good health, serving as a control.

The rearrangement uses TRBV2 and TRBJ1-6, with D unresolved. This CDR3 spans 13 amino acids. Germline V gene lookup returns CDR1 SNHLY and CDR2 FYNNEI. V gave up 3 bases and J gave up 7 bases, with 7 bases separating them. The CDR3 DNA is TGTGCCAGCAGTGACAACACAAATTCACCCCTCCACTTT. It is translated as CASSDNTNSPLHF.

Concerning this clonotype: A read error may account for a junction end that differs from germline. The rearrangement joins TRBV5-1 to TRBJ2-1; D is perhaps TRBD1 (6 bases). The CDR3 loop spans 15 amino acids. Germline CDR1 SGHRS, CDR2 YFSETQ. CDR3 DNA sequence: TGCGCCAGCAGCGCTACGACAGGCTTGGGCAATGAGCAGTCCTTC. Protein product: CASSATTGLGNEQSF. Drawing the rest from reference TRBV5-1 and TRBJ2-1, the complete variable domain is KAGVTQTPRYLIKTRGQQVTLSCSPISGHRSVSWYQQTPGQGLQFLFEYFSETQRNKGNFPGRFSGRQFSNSRSEMNVSTLELGDSALYLCASSATTGLGNEQSFGPGTRLTVL.

This rearrangement joins TRBV10-3 to TRBJ1-2, with 7 bases identical to TRBD1. CDR3 length: 12 amino acids. Germline CDR1 reads ENHRY; CDR2 reads SYGVKD. V lost 6 bases and J lost 7; bases outside the gene matches: 5. The CDR3 nucleotides read TGTGCCATCAGCCGGGACAGTCTTGGCTACACCTTC. This gives the protein CAISRDSLGYTF.

The chain recombines TRBV18 with TRBJ1-4; a possible D gene is TRBD1 (6 bases). The CDR3 loop spans 12 amino acids. Germline V gene lookup returns CDR1 KGHSH and CDR2 LQKENI. Deletions cut 6 bases from V and 8 bases from J, with 10 bases between. Written as DNA, the CDR3 is TGTGCCAGCTCCCAAGACAGGGAAAAACTGTTTTTT. It is translated as CASSQDREKLFF.

This clonotype was found many times. This rearrangement joins TRBV5-1 to TRBJ1-1; 8 positions agree with TRBD1. This CDR3 is built from 14 residues. V gave up 4 bases and J gave up 8 bases; unmatched junction bases: 10. Per germline, CDR1 SGHRS and CDR2 YFSETQ. The CDR3 region is CASSAGQGGKEAFF. CDR3 nucleotides: TGCGCCAGCAGCGCCGGACAGGGCGGGAAAGAAGCTTTCTTT.

The chain recombines TRBV7-9 with TRBJ2-7, with D possibly being TRBD2 (6 bases). The CDR3 has 10 amino acids. The germline V gene encodes CDR1 SEHNR and CDR2 FQNEAQ (reference sequence). Trimming left V 8 bases short and J 7 bases short, with 9 bases between. The CDR3, as DNA: TGTGCCAGCGGCGCGGGGGAGCAGTACTTC. Residues: CASGAGEQYF.

This clonotype was picked up a small number of times. The chain joins TRBV7-9 to TRBJ1-1; D is possibly TRBD1 (6 bases). Germline V CDR1 and CDR2: SEHNR, FQNEAQ (reference sequence). With 5 bases removed from V and 4 bases from J, the gap between germline ends came to 14 bases. CDR3 size: 14 residues. CDR3 nucleotides: TGTGCCAGCAGCACCGGGGGCAAGAGCACTGAAGCTTTCTTT. This gives the protein CASSTGGKSTEAFF.

As regards this clonotype: Possible read error: a much larger clone is one base away. V and J are TRBV5-1 and TRBJ2-7; weak D call: TRBD1 (6 bases). Germline CDR1 SGHRS, CDR2 YFSETQ. This CDR3 is built from 14 residues. V gave up 4 bases and J gave up 5 bases, with 16 bases separating them. Here the CDR3 DNA reads TGCGCCAGCAGCCGCCCGGACAGACCCCACGAGCAGTACTTC. This codes for CASSRPDRPHEQYF. Looking up the rest from reference TRBV5-1 and TRBJ2-7 gives the full variable domain: KAGVTQTPRYLIKTRGQQVTLSCSPISGHRSVSWYQQTPGQGLQFLFEYFSETQRNKGNFPGRFSGRQFSNSRSEMNVSTLELGDSALYLCASSRPDRPHEQYFGPGTRLTVT.

There are many counts of this clonotype. The rearrangement links TRBV5-1 to TRBJ1-1, with D uncertain. There are 15 residues in the CDR3. From germline, CDR1 is SGHRS and CDR2 YFSETQ. The V gene lost 3 bases and the J gene lost 5 bases, with 17 bases spanning the gap. The CDR3 coding sequence is TGCGCCAGCAGCTCTACCAGGCTGAAGGTTACTGAAGCTTTCTTT. This sequence encodes CASSSTRLKVTEAFF.

This clonotype has ten or more counts. The rearrangement uses TRBV6-2 or TRBV6-3 and TRBJ2-1; D may be TRBD1 or TRBD2 (5 bases each). The CDR3 spans 11 residues. Germline values: CDR1 MNHEY, CDR2 SVGEGT. The ends were cut back, 10 bases at V and 4 bases at J, with 8 bases in the middle. Written as DNA, the CDR3 is TGTGCCACGGGACGATACAATGAGCAGTTCTTC. Its translation: CATGRYNEQFF.

The table lists this clonotype with many counts. This rearrangement joins TRBV19 to TRBJ1-5; TRBD1 might be the D (6 bases). Germline CDR1 and CDR2: LNHDA and SQIVND (reference sequence). The ends were cut back, 6 bases at V and 3 bases at J, with 27 bases in the middle. The CDR3 is made up of 19 amino acids. The CDR3 sequence: CASRTRWGRNLLDNQPQHF. CDR3 bases: TGTGCCAGTAGAACCCGGTGGGGGCGAAACCTCCTCGACAATCAGCCCCAGCATTTT.

The count of this clonotype is one. The chain couples TRBV15 to TRBJ2-1; the D is unclear. V was clipped by 6 bases and J by 6 bases, with 9 bases between them. The CDR3 is 12 amino acids. In germline, CDR1 is LNHNV, CDR2 YYDKDF (reference sequence). The CDR3: CATRRTVNEQFF. The CDR3 region has the DNA TGTGCCACCAGGAGGACCGTCAATGAGCAGTTCTTC.

The chain carries TRBV15 and TRBJ2-1; tentatively, D is TRBD2 (6 bases). The CDR3 totals 14 residues. Trimming removed 0 bases from V and 8 bases from J, with 11 bases in between. Looked up from germline, CDR1 is LNHNV and CDR2 is YYDKDF (reference sequence). The chain's CDR3 is CATSREGTSDEQFF. In DNA form, the CDR3 reads TGTGCCACCAGCAGAGAAGGGACTTCGGATGAGCAGTTCTTC.

This clonotype was recorded at least ten times. This chain uses TRBV30 with TRBJ1-2; D is unresolved. This CDR3 region has 11 residues. Between the trimmed V and J ends, which lost 7 bases and 3 bases, there was a span of 9 bases. Germline CDR1 and CDR2: GTSNPN and SVGIG (reference sequence). CDR3 protein: CASGEYYGYTF. CDR3 coding DNA: TGTGCCTCAGGAGAGTACTATGGCTACACCTTC.

This clonotype has ten or more counts. The chain recombines TRBV6-2 or TRBV6-3 with TRBJ1-1, with 9 bases aligning to TRBD1. The J segment lost 1 base and the V segment lost 6 bases, leaving 12 bases of the junction unmatched. This CDR3 has 17 residues. The germline V gene encodes CDR1 MNHEY and CDR2 SVGEGT. CDR3 loop: CASSRRQGDMSNTEAFF. CDR3 in DNA: TGTGCCAGCAGCCGGAGACAGGGGGATATGTCGAACACTGAAGCTTTCTTT.